This T cell receptor (beta chain) is drawn from a study of Graves' ophthalmopathy and Graves' hyperthyroidism. CDR3 length: 14 amino acids. Between the trimmed V and J ends, which lost 2 bases and 4 bases, there was a span of 9 bases. Amplification of the TCR beta CDR3 regions used RNA transcripts (as template). First-round RT-PCR relied on HTBI primers, and a second-round multiplex PCR came next. TCRdb re-derived calls from the multiplex PCR reads in MiXCR, one entry per CDR3 protein. The table records 620,000 or so distinct CDR3 sequences, 20% to 25% of them present only once. There are many counts of this clonotype.

Sequencing was done on a sample of peripheral blood. The source is a woman under 30 with stable Graves' hyperthyroidism. Some clones in this sample may be carry-over from other donors' samples. This chain links TRBV12-3 or TRBV12-4 with TRBJ1-5; D ambiguous. The CDR3 region is CASSLSPANQPQHF. DNA of the CDR3: TGTGCCAGCAGTTTATCCCCGGCAAATCAGCCCCAGCATTTT.